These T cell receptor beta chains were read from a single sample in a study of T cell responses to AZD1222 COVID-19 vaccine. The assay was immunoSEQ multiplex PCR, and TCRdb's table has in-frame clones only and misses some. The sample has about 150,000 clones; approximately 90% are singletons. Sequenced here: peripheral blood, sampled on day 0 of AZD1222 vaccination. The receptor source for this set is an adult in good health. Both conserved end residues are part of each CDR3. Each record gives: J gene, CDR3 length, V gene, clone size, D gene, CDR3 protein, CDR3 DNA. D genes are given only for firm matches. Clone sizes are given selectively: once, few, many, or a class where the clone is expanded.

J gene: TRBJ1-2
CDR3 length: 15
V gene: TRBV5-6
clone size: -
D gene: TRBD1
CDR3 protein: CASSLRDRVDYGYTF
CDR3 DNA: TGTGCCAGCAGCTTGAGGGACAGGGTGGACTATGGCTACACCTTC

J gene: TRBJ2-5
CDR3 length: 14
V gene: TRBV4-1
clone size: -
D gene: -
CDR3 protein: CASSQVGREQTQYF
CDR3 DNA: TGCGCCAGCAGCCAAGTGGGAAGGGAACAGACCCAGTACTTC

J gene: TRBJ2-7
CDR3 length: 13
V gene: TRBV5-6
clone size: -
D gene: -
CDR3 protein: CASSQYDVFEQYF
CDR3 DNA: TGTGCCAGCAGCCAATATGACGTATTCGAGCAGTACTTC

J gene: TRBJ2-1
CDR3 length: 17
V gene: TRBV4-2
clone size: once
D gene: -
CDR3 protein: CASSQDVTGSSYNEQFF
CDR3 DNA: TGTGCCAGCAGCCAAGATGTTACGGGAAGCTCCTACAATGAGCAGTTCTTC

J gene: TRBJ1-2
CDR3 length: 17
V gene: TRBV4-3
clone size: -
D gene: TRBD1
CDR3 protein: CASSQERYRGRVYGYTF
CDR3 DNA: TGCGCCAGCAGCCAAGAGCGGTACAGGGGGCGCGTCTATGGCTACACCTTC

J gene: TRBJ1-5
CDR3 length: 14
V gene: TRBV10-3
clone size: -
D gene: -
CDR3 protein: CAISNRVEDQPQHF
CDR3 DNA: TGTGCCATCAGTAACAGGGTGGAGGATCAGCCCCAGCATTTT

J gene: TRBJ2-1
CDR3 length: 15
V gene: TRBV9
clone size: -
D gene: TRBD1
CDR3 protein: CASSLRGQANNEQFF
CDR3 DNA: TGTGCCAGCAGCCTCCGGGGACAGGCGAACAATGAGCAGTTCTTC

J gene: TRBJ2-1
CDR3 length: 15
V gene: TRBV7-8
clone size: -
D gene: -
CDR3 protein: CASSARSGPNNEQFF
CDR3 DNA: TGTGCCAGCAGCGCCCGCTCGGGCCCCAACAATGAGCAGTTCTTC

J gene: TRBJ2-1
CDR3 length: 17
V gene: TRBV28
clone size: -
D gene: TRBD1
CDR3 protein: CASSSPRDRKPHNEQFF
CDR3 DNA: TGTGCCAGCAGTTCCCCCCGGGACAGGAAGCCTCACAATGAGCAGTTCTTC

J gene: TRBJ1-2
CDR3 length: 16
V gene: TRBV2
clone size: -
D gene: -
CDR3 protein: CASSEDTGRSSSGYTF
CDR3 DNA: TGTGCCAGCAGTGAAGATACAGGTCGTAGCTCTAGTGGCTACACCTTC